This paragraph covers one T cell receptor (beta chain) sequence. The record originates from a study of control samples from healthy donors and cancer patients. Method: immunoSEQ multiplex PCR; TCRdb's copy keeps in-frame clones and lacks some. The profile covers tens of thousands of clones, with roughly 84% appearing a single time and approximately 38% taken by the ten largest. The CDR3 totals 17 residues. The V gene's germline CDR1 is SEHNR and CDR2 FQNEAQ (reference sequence). Germline trimming cut 4 bases from V and 7 bases from J; bases unmatched to any gene: 8. This receptor was identified in a man aged 65-85 years with lung cancer. Sequencing was carried out using PBMCs. V usage is TRBV7-9 and J usage is TRBJ2-1; TRBD2 aligns across 15 bases. CDR3 residues: CASSSGLAGGPGNEQFF. Written as DNA, the CDR3 is TGTGCCAGCAGCTCGGGACTAGCGGGGGGACCAGGTAATGAGCAGTTCTTC.